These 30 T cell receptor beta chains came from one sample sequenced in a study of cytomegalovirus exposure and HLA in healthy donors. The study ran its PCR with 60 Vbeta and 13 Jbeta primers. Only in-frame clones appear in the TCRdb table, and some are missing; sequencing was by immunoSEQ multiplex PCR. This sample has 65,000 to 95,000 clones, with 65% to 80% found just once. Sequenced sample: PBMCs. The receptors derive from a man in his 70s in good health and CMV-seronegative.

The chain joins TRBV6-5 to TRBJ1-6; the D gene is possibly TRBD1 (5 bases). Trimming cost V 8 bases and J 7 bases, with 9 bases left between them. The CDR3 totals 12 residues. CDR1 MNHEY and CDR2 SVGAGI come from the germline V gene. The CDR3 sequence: CASVGVNSPLHF. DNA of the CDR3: TGTGCCAGCGTAGGGGTGAATTCACCCCTCCACTTT.

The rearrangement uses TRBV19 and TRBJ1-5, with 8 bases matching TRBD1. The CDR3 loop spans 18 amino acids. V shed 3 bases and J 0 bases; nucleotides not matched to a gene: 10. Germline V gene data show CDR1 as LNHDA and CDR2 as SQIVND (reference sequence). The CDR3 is CASSMVGTGGYSNQPQHF. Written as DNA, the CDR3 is TGTGCCAGTAGTATGGTCGGGACAGGCGGCTATAGCAATCAGCCCCAGCATTTT.

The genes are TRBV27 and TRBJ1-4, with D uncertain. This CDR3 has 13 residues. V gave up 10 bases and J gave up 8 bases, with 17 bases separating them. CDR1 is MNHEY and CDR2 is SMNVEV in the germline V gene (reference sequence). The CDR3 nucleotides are TGTGCCACCAAACCCATTATCGGGGAAAAACTGTTTTTT. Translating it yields CATKPIIGEKLFF.

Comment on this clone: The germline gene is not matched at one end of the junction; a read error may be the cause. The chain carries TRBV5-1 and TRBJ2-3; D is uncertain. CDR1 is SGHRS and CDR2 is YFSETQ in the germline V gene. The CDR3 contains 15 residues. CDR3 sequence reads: CASSLQVRYTDTQYF. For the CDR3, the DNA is TGTGCCAGCAGCTTGCAGGTCCGGTACACAGATACGCAGTATTTT.

CDR3 loop: CAVGGYNEQFF. CDR3 DNA sequence: TGTGCAGTGGGGGGTTACAATGAGCAGTTCTTC. J is TRBJ2-1 and V is TRBV10-3, with D possibly TRBD2 on 6 matching bases. Germline V lookup: CDR1 ENHRY, CDR2 SYGVKD. This CDR3 region has 11 residues.

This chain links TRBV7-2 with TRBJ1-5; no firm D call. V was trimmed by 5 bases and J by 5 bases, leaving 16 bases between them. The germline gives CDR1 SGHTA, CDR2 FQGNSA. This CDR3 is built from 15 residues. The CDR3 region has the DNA TGTGCCAGCAGCCAAACCTGGGAGGCTCATCAGCCCCAGCATTTT. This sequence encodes CASSQTWEAHQPQHF.

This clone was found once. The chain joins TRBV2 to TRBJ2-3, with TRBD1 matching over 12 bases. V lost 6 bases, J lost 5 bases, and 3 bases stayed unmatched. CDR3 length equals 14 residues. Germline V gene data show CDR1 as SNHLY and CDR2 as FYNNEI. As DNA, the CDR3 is TGTGCCAGCAGGAGGGACAGGGGGCTAGATACGCAGTATTTT. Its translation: CASRRDRGLDTQYF.

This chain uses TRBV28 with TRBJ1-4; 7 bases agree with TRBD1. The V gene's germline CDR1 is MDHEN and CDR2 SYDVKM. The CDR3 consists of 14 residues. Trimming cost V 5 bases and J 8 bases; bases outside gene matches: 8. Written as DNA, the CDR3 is TGTGCCAGCAGTCAACCCGGGACAGCCGAAAAACTGTTTTTT. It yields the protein CASSQPGTAEKLFF.

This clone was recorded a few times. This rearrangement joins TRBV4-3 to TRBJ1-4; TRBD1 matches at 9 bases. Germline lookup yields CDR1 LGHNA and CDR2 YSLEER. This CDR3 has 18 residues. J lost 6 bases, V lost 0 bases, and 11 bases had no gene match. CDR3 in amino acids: CASSQDSGTDRGYEKLFF. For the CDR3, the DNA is TGCGCCAGCAGCCAAGATTCCGGAACCGACAGGGGGTATGAAAAACTGTTTTTT.

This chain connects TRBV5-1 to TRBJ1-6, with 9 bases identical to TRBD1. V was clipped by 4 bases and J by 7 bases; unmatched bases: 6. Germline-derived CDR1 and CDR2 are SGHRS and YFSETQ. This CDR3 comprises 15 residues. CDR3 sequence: CASSLPGTGNSPLHF. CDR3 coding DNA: TGCGCCAGCAGCCTGCCCGGGACAGGGAATTCACCCCTCCACTTT.

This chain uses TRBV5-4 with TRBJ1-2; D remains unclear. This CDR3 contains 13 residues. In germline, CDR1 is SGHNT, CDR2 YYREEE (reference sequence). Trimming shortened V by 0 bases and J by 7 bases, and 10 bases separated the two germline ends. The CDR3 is CASSLVGGGGYTF. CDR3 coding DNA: TGTGCCAGCAGCTTGGTAGGAGGAGGTGGCTACACCTTC.

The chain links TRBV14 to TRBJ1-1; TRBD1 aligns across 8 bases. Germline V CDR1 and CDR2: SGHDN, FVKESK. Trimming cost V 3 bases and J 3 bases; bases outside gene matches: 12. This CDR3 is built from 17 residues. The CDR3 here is CASSQISGGSWDTEAFF. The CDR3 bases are TGTGCCAGCAGCCAGATTTCAGGGGGCTCTTGGGACACTGAAGCTTTCTTT.

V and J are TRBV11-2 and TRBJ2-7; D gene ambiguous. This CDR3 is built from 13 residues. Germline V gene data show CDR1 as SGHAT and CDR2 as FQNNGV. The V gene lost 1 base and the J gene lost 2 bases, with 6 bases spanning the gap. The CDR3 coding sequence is TGTGCCAGCAGCTTAGCCGTCGCCTACGAGCAGTACTTC. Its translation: CASSLAVAYEQYF.

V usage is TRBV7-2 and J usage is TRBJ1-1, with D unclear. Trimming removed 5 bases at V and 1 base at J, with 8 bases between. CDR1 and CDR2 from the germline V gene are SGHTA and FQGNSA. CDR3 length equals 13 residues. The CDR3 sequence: CASSPAGNTEAFF. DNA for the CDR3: TGTGCCAGCAGCCCGGCGGGGAACACTGAAGCTTTCTTT.

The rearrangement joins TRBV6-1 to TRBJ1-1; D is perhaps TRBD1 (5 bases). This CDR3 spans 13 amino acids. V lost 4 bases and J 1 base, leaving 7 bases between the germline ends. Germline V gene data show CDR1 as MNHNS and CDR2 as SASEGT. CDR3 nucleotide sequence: TGTGCCAGCAGTGTGCAGGGGAACACTGAAGCTTTCTTT. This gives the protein CASSVQGNTEAFF.

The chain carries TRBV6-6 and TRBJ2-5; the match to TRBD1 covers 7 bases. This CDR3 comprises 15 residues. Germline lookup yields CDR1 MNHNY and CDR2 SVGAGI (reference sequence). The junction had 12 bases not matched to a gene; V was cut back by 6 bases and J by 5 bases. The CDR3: CASRTQPGQRETQYF. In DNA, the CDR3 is TGTGCCAGCAGGACACAACCGGGACAGAGGGAGACCCAGTACTTC.

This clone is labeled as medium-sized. CDR3 nucleotides: TGTGCCAGCAGCCCCTATATTTCCCGGGGTTCGGGCTACACCTTC. Translated: CASSPYISRGSGYTF. V usage is TRBV5-4 and J usage is TRBJ1-2, with unresolved D. Germline assignment: CDR1 SGHNT and CDR2 YYREEE (reference sequence). The V gene lost 4 bases and the J gene lost 8 bases, with 21 bases spanning the gap. This CDR3 region has 15 residues.

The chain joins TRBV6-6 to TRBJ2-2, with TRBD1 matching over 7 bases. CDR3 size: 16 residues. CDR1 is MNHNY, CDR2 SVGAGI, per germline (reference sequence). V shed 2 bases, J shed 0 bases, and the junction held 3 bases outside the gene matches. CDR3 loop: CASSYVGTANTGELFF. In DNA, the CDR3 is TGTGCCAGCAGTTACGTCGGGACAGCGAACACCGGGGAGCTGTTTTTT.

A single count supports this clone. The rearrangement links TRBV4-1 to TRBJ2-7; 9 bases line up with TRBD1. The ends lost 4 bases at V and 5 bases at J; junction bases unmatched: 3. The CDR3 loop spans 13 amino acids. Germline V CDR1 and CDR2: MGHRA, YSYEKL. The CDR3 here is CASSRGQGDEQYF. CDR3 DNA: TGCGCCAGCAGCCGGGGACAGGGAGACGAGCAGTACTTC.

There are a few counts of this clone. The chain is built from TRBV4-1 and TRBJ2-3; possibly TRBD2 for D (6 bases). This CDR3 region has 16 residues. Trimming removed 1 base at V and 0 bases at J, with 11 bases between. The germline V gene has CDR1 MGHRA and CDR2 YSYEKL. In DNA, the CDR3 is TGCGCCAGCAGCCAAGGACTAGGAATTAGCACAGATACGCAGTATTTT. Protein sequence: CASSQGLGISTDTQYF.

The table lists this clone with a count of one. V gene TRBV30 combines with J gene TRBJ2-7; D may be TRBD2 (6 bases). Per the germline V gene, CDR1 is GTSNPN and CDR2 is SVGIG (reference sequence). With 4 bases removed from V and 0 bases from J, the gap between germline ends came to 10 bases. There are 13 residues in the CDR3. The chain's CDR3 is CAWNYGSSYEQYF. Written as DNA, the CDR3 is TGTGCCTGGAATTACGGGAGCTCCTACGAGCAGTACTTC.

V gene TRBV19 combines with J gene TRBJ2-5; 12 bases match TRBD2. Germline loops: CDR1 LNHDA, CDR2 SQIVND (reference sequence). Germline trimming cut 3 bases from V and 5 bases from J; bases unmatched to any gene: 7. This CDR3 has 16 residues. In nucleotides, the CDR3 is TGTGCCAGTAGTATGGTCCTAGCGGGAGGGCTGGAGACCCAGTACTTC. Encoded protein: CASSMVLAGGLETQYF.

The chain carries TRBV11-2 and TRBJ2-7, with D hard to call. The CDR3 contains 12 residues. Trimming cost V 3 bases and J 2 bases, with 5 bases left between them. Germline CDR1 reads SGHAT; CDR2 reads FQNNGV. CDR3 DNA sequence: TGTGCCAGCAGCTTGGAGCCCTACGAGCAGTACTTC. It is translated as CASSLEPYEQYF.

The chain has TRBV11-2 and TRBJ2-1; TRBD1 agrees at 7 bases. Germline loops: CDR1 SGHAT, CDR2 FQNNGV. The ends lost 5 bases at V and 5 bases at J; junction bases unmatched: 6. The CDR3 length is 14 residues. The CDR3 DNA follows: TGTGCCAGCAGCAGAACGGGACAGAACAATGAGCAGTTCTTC. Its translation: CASSRTGQNNEQFF.

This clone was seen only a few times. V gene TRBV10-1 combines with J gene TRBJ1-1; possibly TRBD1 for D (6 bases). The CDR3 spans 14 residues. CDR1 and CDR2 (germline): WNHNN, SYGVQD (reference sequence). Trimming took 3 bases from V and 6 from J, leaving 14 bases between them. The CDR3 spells CASSDGQGIPEAFF. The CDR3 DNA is TGCGCCAGCAGTGATGGCCAGGGGATCCCTGAAGCTTTCTTT.

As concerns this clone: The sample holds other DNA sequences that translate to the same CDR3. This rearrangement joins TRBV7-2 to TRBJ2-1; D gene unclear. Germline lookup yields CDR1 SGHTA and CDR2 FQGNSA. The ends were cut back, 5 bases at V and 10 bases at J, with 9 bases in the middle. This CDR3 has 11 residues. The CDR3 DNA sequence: TGTGCCAGCAGCCTTACCGGGGAGCAGTTCTTC. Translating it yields CASSLTGEQFF. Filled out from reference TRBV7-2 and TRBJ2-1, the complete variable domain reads GAGVSQSPSNKVTEKGKDVELRCDPISGHTALYWYRQSLGQGLEFLIYFQGNSAPDKSGLPSDRFSAERTGGSVSTLTIQRTQQEDSAVYLCASSLTGEQFFGPGTRLTVL.

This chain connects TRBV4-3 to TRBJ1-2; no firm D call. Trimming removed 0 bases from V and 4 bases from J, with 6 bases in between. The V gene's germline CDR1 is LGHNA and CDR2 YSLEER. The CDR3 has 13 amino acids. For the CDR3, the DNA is TGCGCCAGCAGCCAAGACGAGAGCTATGGCTACACCTTC. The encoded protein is CASSQDESYGYTF.

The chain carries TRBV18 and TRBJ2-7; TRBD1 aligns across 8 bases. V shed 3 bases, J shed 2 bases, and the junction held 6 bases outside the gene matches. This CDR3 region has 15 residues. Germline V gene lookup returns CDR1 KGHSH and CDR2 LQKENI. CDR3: CASSPGQGAPYEQYF. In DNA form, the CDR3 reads TGTGCCAGCTCACCTGGGCAGGGGGCTCCCTACGAGCAGTACTTC. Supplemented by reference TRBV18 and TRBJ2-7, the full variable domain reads NAGVMQNPRHLVRRRGQEARLRCSPMKGHSHVYWYRQLPEEGLKFMVYLQKENIIDESGMPKERFSAEFPKEGPSILRIQQVVRGDSAAYFCASSPGQGAPYEQYFGPGTRLTVT.

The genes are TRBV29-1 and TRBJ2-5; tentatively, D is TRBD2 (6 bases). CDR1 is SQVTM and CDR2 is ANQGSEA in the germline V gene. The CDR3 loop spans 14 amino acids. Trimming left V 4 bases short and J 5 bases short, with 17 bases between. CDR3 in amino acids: CSVASGDVGETQYF. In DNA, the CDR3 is TGCAGCGTTGCGTCGGGAGATGTCGGCGAGACCCAGTACTTC.

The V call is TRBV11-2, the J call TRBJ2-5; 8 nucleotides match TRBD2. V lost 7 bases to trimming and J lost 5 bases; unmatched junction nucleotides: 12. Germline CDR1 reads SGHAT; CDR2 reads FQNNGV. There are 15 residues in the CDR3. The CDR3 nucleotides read TGTGCCAGCACAAGAAGCGGGAGCATGGGGGAGACCCAGTACTTC. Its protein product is CASTRSGSMGETQYF.